These T cell receptor beta chains were read from a single sample in a study of blood T cell repertoires in COVID-19. Clones were sequenced by immunoSEQ multiplex PCR, and TCRdb holds only the in-frame ones, with some missing. The table has about 250,000 clones, approximately 89% seen once. Material: peripheral blood. The source is a woman aged 55 to 70 who had recovered from COVID-19. CDR3s include the opening cysteine and the closing phenylalanine or tryptophan. D genes are given only for firm matches. Size is stated for part of the rows, as once, few or many counts, or as a class when the clone is expanded.

abundance,j_gene,d_gene,v_gene,CDR3aa,CDR3nt
-,TRBJ1-2,-,TRBV6-5,CASSYSRLNYGYTF,TGTGCCAGCAGTTACTCAAGACTGAACTATGGCTACACCTTC
once,TRBJ1-2,TRBD1,TRBV7-2,CASSLAAGGKPRGYTF,TGTGCCAGCAGCTTAGCAGCAGGGGGCAAGCCCAGAGGCTACACCTTC
-,TRBJ1-1,TRBD1,TRBV4-1,CASSHLGQRNTEAFF,TGCGCCAGCAGCCACCTGGGACAGCGGAACACTGAAGCTTTCTTT
-,TRBJ2-7,-,TRBV28,CASSLITYEQYF,TGTGCCAGCAGTTTAATTACCTACGAGCAGTACTTC
-,TRBJ2-1,-,TRBV7-9,CASSYTGSLYNEQFF,TGTGCCAGCAGCTACACAGGTTCACTCTACAATGAGCAGTTCTTC
-,TRBJ2-5,-,TRBV2,CASSQTGTKGSETQYF,TGTGCCAGCAGTCAGACAGGCACGAAAGGGTCAGAGACCCAGTACTTC
-,TRBJ2-1,TRBD2,TRBV4-2,CASSQAGLAGWGYNEQFF,TGTGCCAGCAGCCAAGCGGGACTAGCGGGGTGGGGGTACAATGAGCAGTTCTTC
-,TRBJ1-1,-,TRBV15,CATSREQGTEAFF,TGTGCCACCAGCAGGGAACAGGGCACTGAAGCTTTCTTT
-,TRBJ2-1,TRBD2,TRBV5-1,CASSSLAGGPHNEQFF,TGCGCCAGCAGCTCCCTAGCGGGGGGGCCGCACAATGAGCAGTTCTTC
-,TRBJ2-7,-,TRBV28,CASTSYEQYF,TGTGCCAGCACTTCCTACGAGCAGTACTTC
-,TRBJ1-1,-,TRBV30,CAWSALIRTSTEAFF,TGTGCCTGGAGTGCCCTCATTAGGACATCCACTGAAGCTTTCTTT
-,TRBJ2-1,-,TRBV19,CASSYRRGRYNEQFF,TGTGCCAGTAGCTACAGGCGGGGCCGCTACAATGAGCAGTTCTTC
-,TRBJ1-5,TRBD1,TRBV5-1,CASSLGDRVDQPQHF,TGCGCCAGCAGCTTGGGTGACAGGGTCGATCAGCCCCAGCATTTT
once,TRBJ1-2,TRBD1,TRBV19,CASRTGWEVYTF,TGTGCCAGCAGGACAGGGTGGGAGGTCTACACCTTC
-,TRBJ1-2,TRBD1,TRBV10-3,CAIGDRGNYGYTF,TGTGCCATCGGGGACAGGGGTAACTATGGCTACACCTTC
-,TRBJ2-1,TRBD2,TRBV19,CASSIDRLAGGNEQFF,TGTGCCAGTAGTATCGATAGACTAGCGGGGGGGAATGAGCAGTTCTTC
-,TRBJ2-1,TRBD2,TRBV28,CASRGALNEQFF,TGTGCCTCGCGGGGGGCCCTCAATGAGCAGTTCTTC
-,TRBJ1-1,-,TRBV3-1/TRBV3-2,CASSQKGGGSNTEAFF,TGTGCCAGCAGCCAAAAGGGAGGAGGGTCGAACACTGAAGCTTTCTTT
-,TRBJ1-1,-,TRBV28,CASNWRGNTEAFF,TGTGCCAGCAACTGGCGGGGGAACACTGAAGCTTTCTTT
-,TRBJ1-1,TRBD1,TRBV5-1,CASSLVRQGVNTEAFF,TGCGCCAGCAGCTTGGTTCGGCAGGGGGTGAACACTGAAGCTTTCTTT
-,TRBJ2-7,TRBD1,TRBV6-5,CASDRVNYEQYF,TGTGCCAGCGACAGGGTAAACTACGAGCAGTACTTC
-,TRBJ2-7,-,TRBV4-3,CASSQGPGFFYEQYF,TGCGCCAGCAGCCAAGGTCCGGGGTTCTTCTACGAGCAGTACTTC
-,TRBJ2-1,TRBD2,TRBV7-3,CASSSPGRQDEQFF,TGTGCCAGCAGCTCACCCGGGAGGCAGGATGAGCAGTTCTTC